The next 27 T cell receptor beta chains were all read from a single sample in a study of T cell responses to AZD1222 COVID-19 vaccine. The repertoire was sequenced with immunoSEQ multiplex PCR; TCRdb's copy has only in-frame clones and lacks some. The table shows tens of thousands of clones, with around nine tenths occurring only once. The specimen was peripheral blood, collected on day 0 of MenACWY control vaccination. The origin of the receptors is an adult in good health.

This rearrangement joins TRBV28 to TRBJ1-2; D is uncertain. The V gene lost 6 bases and the J gene lost 4 bases, with 9 bases spanning the gap. The CDR3 has 12 amino acids. CDR1 and CDR2 from the germline V gene are MDHEN and SYDVKM. Here the CDR3 reads CASSQDGYGYTF. DNA for the CDR3: TGTGCCAGCAGCCAAGACGGCTATGGCTACACCTTC.

The V call is TRBV11-2, the J call TRBJ2-5; the match to TRBD2 covers 11 bases. The CDR3 totals 17 residues. From germline, CDR1 is SGHAT and CDR2 FQNNGV. V shed 5 bases and J 4 bases; nucleotides not matched to a gene: 12. The CDR3 nucleotides read TGTGCCAGCAGCCCCGGAGTAGCGGGAGGGCTAGGAGAGACCCAGTACTTC. Its translation is CASSPGVAGGLGETQYF.

This rearrangement joins TRBV5-6 to TRBJ2-2; 11 nucleotides match TRBD2. The germline V gene has CDR1 SGHDT and CDR2 YYEEEE. This CDR3 region has 16 residues. The J segment lost 6 bases and the V segment lost 4 bases, leaving 8 bases of the junction unmatched. The CDR3: CASSAELAGVAGELFF. In nucleotides, the CDR3 is TGTGCCAGCAGCGCGGAACTAGCGGGAGTCGCCGGGGAGCTGTTTTTT. The complete variable domain, with remaining parts taken from reference TRBV5-6 and TRBJ2-2, reads DAGVTQSPTHLIKTRGQQVTLRCSPKSGHDTVSWYQQALGQGPQFIFQYYEEEERQRGNFPDRFSGHQFPNYSSELNVNALLLGDSALYLCASSAELAGVAGELFFGEGSRLTVL.

The V gene is TRBV28, the J gene TRBJ2-7; 9 bases align to TRBD2. Per the germline V gene, CDR1 is MDHEN and CDR2 is SYDVKM. This CDR3 spans 15 amino acids. The junction had 7 bases not matched to a gene; V was cut back by 4 bases and J by 3 bases. The CDR3 reads CASSSSGNDLYEQYF. CDR3 in DNA: TGTGCCAGCAGTTCTAGCGGGAACGACCTCTACGAGCAGTACTTC.

The chain uses TRBV19 and TRBJ1-1; D gene unclear. The CDR3 is 11 amino acids. Germline V gene sequence: CDR1 LNHDA, CDR2 SQIVND (reference sequence). Trimming took off 8 bases at V and 2 bases at J, with 6 bases between the two ends. The CDR3 loop is CASRRNTEAFF. CDR3 nucleotides: TGTGCCAGTCGCAGAAACACTGAAGCTTTCTTT.

The chain couples TRBV4-2 to TRBJ1-2, with D possibly matching TRBD1 (5 bases). V lost 0 bases and J lost 0, with 11 bases in between. Per the germline V gene, CDR1 is LGHNA and CDR2 is YNFKEQ. The CDR3 totals 16 residues. The CDR3 region is CASSQDSGGTNYGYTF. CDR3 coding DNA: TGTGCCAGCAGCCAAGACTCTGGGGGTACTAACTATGGCTACACCTTC.

The J gene is TRBJ1-1, the V gene TRBV5-4, with D perhaps matching TRBD1 (5 bases). V lost 4 bases and J 7 bases, leaving 14 bases between the germline ends. This CDR3 region has 13 residues. Per germline, CDR1 SGHNT and CDR2 YYREEE (reference sequence). In nucleotides, the CDR3 is TGTGCCAGCAGCCTAGACAGCAGGTATGAAGCTTTCTTT. Encoded protein: CASSLDSRYEAFF.

This chain uses TRBV9 with TRBJ2-4; possible D gene TRBD2, 6 bases. Germline V gives CDR1 SGDLS, CDR2 YYNGEE. There are 16 residues in the CDR3. The V gene lost 4 bases and the J gene lost 0 bases, with 14 bases spanning the gap. The DNA for the CDR3 is TGTGCCAGCAGCTTATCGACAGCGGGAGCCAAAAACATTCAGTACTTC. This encodes CASSLSTAGAKNIQYF.

This clone was recorded once. The chain joins TRBV7-4 to TRBJ2-7, with 10 bases aligning to TRBD2. The CDR3 is 16 residues long. Germline trimming cut 5 bases from V and 2 bases from J; bases unmatched to any gene: 9. CDR1 SGHVT and CDR2 SQSDAQ come from the germline V gene. Here the CDR3 reads CASSPRTSGVTYEQYF. The CDR3 nucleotides are TGTGCCAGCAGCCCAAGGACTAGCGGAGTGACCTACGAGCAGTACTTC.

This chain links TRBV28 with TRBJ1-5; 11 bases match TRBD1. The ends lost 6 bases at V and 8 bases at J; junction bases unmatched: 12. The CDR3 is 16 amino acids. Germline values: CDR1 MDHEN, CDR2 SYDVKM. This CDR3 reads CASSSPRTGGGKPQHF. CDR3 DNA: TGTGCCAGCAGCTCACCCCGGACAGGGGGCGGCAAGCCCCAGCATTTT.

The chain employs TRBV5-1 and TRBJ2-3, with D unresolved. The CDR3 runs to 15 residues. Germline CDR1 and CDR2: SGHRS and YFSETQ. V gave up 8 bases and J gave up 2 bases, with 18 bases separating them. The CDR3 region is CASLSGGGSTDTQYF. As DNA, the CDR3 is TGCGCCAGTCTATCCGGTGGCGGCTCCACAGATACGCAGTATTTT.

The chain links TRBV28 to TRBJ1-5, with D perhaps matching TRBD1 (5 bases). The V and J ends lost 5 bases and 1 base respectively, with 15 bases between them. The germline CDR1 and CDR2 sequences are MDHEN and SYDVKM. The CDR3 consists of 16 residues. The CDR3 is CASSPASGASNQPQHF. For the CDR3, the DNA is TGTGCCAGCAGTCCGGCCAGCGGGGCGAGCAATCAGCCCCAGCATTTT.

V gene TRBV4-1 combines with J gene TRBJ2-1; D possibly corresponds to TRBD2 (6 bases). In germline, CDR1 is MGHRA, CDR2 YSYEKL. The CDR3 contains 12 residues. Trimming cost V 5 bases and J 9 bases, with 11 bases left between them. The CDR3 loop reads CASSAGLPEQFF. DNA of the CDR3: TGCGCCAGCAGCGCGGGACTCCCTGAGCAGTTCTTC.

CDR3 DNA: TGCGCCAGCAGCCAAGATAAGGGGTTCACTGAAGCTTTCTTT. Protein product: CASSQDKGFTEAFF. V is TRBV4-1 and J is TRBJ1-1, with D maybe TRBD1 (5 bases). V shed 0 bases and J shed 4 bases, with 9 bases lying between them. Germline V gene data show CDR1 as MGHRA and CDR2 as YSYEKL. This CDR3 contains 14 residues.

This chain uses TRBV7-2 with TRBJ1-2, with D uncertain. Germline V gene lookup returns CDR1 SGHTA and CDR2 FQGNSA. This CDR3 is built from 11 residues. The V gene lost 6 bases and the J gene lost 13 bases, with 15 bases spanning the gap. CDR3 DNA sequence: TGTGCCAGCAGTCCCAGAGGCCTCGTCACCTTC. It codes for CASSPRGLVTF.

V is TRBV7-9 and J is TRBJ1-1; D call uncertain. V was trimmed by 0 bases and J by 4 bases, leaving 9 bases between them. This CDR3 contains 14 residues. In germline, CDR1 is SEHNR, CDR2 FQNEAQ (reference sequence). This chain's CDR3 is CASSLAKEITEAFF. For the CDR3, the DNA is TGTGCCAGCAGCTTAGCAAAGGAGATCACTGAAGCTTTCTTT.

This clone has just one count. The V call is TRBV23-1, the J call TRBJ1-6; D gene uncertain. TRBV23-1 is an ORF, and what it does is uncertain. Between the trimmed V and J ends, which lost 5 bases and 7 bases, there was a span of 12 bases. The CDR3 sequence is 14 residues long. The DNA of the CDR3 is TGCGCCAGCAGTGGAGGCGCTTGGAATTCACCCCTCCACTTT. Its translation is CASSGGAWNSPLHF.

The V and J genes are TRBV6-2 or TRBV6-3 and TRBJ2-3; D is perhaps TRBD2 (6 bases). Germline V gene lookup returns CDR1 MNHEY and CDR2 SVGEGT. Trimming removed 2 bases at V and 2 bases at J, with 11 bases between. There are 15 residues in the CDR3. The CDR3 protein is CASSYDSGDTDTQYF. The CDR3 DNA reads TGTGCCAGCAGTTACGATAGCGGCGACACAGATACGCAGTATTTT.

This rearrangement joins TRBV2 to TRBJ2-1; D may be TRBD1 (6 bases). This CDR3 is built from 14 residues. Trimming shortened V by 8 bases and J by 1 base, and 12 bases separated the two germline ends. The germline CDR1 and CDR2 sequences are SNHLY and FYNNEI. The CDR3 DNA is TGTGCCAGCGGAATACAGGGTTCCTACAATGAGCAGTTCTTC. This encodes CASGIQGSYNEQFF.

The CDR3 region is CASSSSWTEAFF. CDR3 DNA sequence: TGTGCCAGCAGCTCCTCCTGGACAGAGGCTTTCTTT. The chain links TRBV5-8 to TRBJ1-1; the D gene is possibly TRBD1 (6 bases). The CDR3 covers 12 residues. With 3 bases removed from V and 11 bases from J, the gap between germline ends came to 14 bases. CDR1 is SGHTS, CDR2 YDEGEE, per germline.

The rearrangement joins TRBV7-3 to TRBJ2-2; tentative D call: TRBD2 (5 bases). Trimming stripped 5 bases from V and 7 bases from J, with 5 bases between. Germline V gene data show CDR1 as SGHTA and CDR2 as FQGTGA. The CDR3 covers 11 residues. The CDR3 nucleotides are TGTGCCAGCAGCGAGGGCGGGGAGCTGTTTTTT. This translates into CASSEGGELFF.

The table lists this clone with a count of one. The chain recombines TRBV5-1 with TRBJ2-7; D possibly uses TRBD1 or TRBD2 (6 bases each). The CDR3 runs to 14 residues. Trimming cost V 7 bases and J 3 bases, with 17 bases left between them. CDR1 and CDR2 (germline): SGHRS, YFSETQ. The CDR3 region is CASRLRGESYEQYF. DNA for the CDR3: TGCGCCAGCCGCCTAAGGGGGGAAAGCTACGAGCAGTACTTC.

In this sample, this clone turned up a few times. The V call is TRBV3-1 (or the pseudogene TRBV3-2), the J call TRBJ1-1; D unresolved. Trimming cost V 3 bases and J 0 bases, with 11 bases left between them. Germline-derived CDR1 and CDR2 are LGHDT and YNNKEL (reference sequence). The CDR3 runs to 15 residues. The CDR3 coding sequence is TGTGCCAGCAGCCACAGTGAGTACATGAACACTGAAGCTTTCTTT. It yields the protein CASSHSEYMNTEAFF.

The chain recombines TRBV19 with TRBJ1-5, with unresolved D. There are 14 residues in the CDR3. Germline V gene sequence: CDR1 LNHDA, CDR2 SQIVND (reference sequence). Trimming shortened V by 5 bases and J by 4 bases, and 12 bases separated the two germline ends. CDR3 amino acids: CASSQAYGNQPQHF. DNA of the CDR3: TGTGCCAGTAGTCAGGCGTATGGAAATCAGCCCCAGCATTTT. Combining the CDR3 with reference TRBV19 and TRBJ1-5 gives the whole variable domain DGGITQSPKYLFRKEGQNVTLSCEQNLNHDAMYWYRQDPGQGLRLIYYSQIVNDFQKGDIAEGYSVSREKKESFPLTVTSAQKNPTAFYLCASSQAYGNQPQHFGDGTRLSIL.

The CDR3 DNA reads as TGTGCCAGCAGTTTAGGTCTTGGCTATGGCTACACCTTC. Translated, it gives CASSLGLGYGYTF. J is TRBJ1-2 and V is TRBV28; D is unresolved. Per the germline V gene, CDR1 is MDHEN and CDR2 is SYDVKM. CDR3 length: 13 residues. V gave up 2 bases and J gave up 4 bases, with 8 bases separating them.

The rearrangement joins TRBV6-6 to TRBJ2-3; D possibly corresponds to TRBD1 (6 bases). The CDR3 totals 17 residues. Germline CDR1 and CDR2: MNHNY and SVGAGI (reference sequence). The V and J ends lost 5 bases and 0 bases respectively, with 18 bases between them. CDR3 coding DNA: TGTGCCAGCAGTCGATTCGGGACACCCTCTAGCACAGATACGCAGTATTTT. Its translation is CASSRFGTPSSTDTQYF.

This clone occurred a few times. Within the sample, other DNA sequences also encode this same CDR3. J is TRBJ2-5 and V is TRBV12-3 or TRBV12-4, with D hard to call. The CDR3 is made up of 11 amino acids. Trimming removed 1 base at V and 3 bases at J, with 0 bases between. For the CDR3, the DNA is TGTGCCAGCAGTTTAGAAGAGACCCAGTACTTC. Encoded protein: CASSLEETQYF.